This TCR beta chain stems from a study of blood T cell repertoires in COVID-19. Background on the study: The samples span acute and convalescent COVID-19 from the United States, Italy and Spain. T cells, B-cell-depleted T cells, or PBMCs supplied cDNA or gDNA.

In the study's own analysis: Reference gene primer amplification in the assay estimated nucleated cell counts. Generated by immunoSEQ multiplex PCR, the TCRdb table keeps only in-frame clones and is missing some. V and J calls and clone size come straight from that table; D and trimming were deduced from the DNA. The top ten clones hold about 4.3% of a sample with 90,000 to 120,000 clones, over 60% of them seen once. Trimming removed 3 bases from V and 0 bases from J, with 21 bases in between. Germline CDR1 LNHNV, CDR2 YYDKDF (reference sequence). The CDR3 is 18 residues long. The sequence was obtained from a man aged 65 to 79 with acute or convalescent COVID-19. The V and J genes are TRBV15 and TRBJ2-7; D may be TRBD2 (5 bases). Sequenced material: peripheral blood. Here the CDR3 DNA reads TGTGCCACCAGCAGTTCATCCCTCTGGACTCCAACCTCCTACGAGCAGTACTTC. As protein: CATSSSSLWTPTSYEQYF.